These T cell receptor beta chains were read from a single sample in a study of Graves' ophthalmopathy and Graves' hyperthyroidism. TCRdb independently ran MiXCR on the multiplex PCR reads; one entry per CDR3 protein. The data show approximately 500,000 distinct CDR3 sequences, 13% to 15% seen once. The material sequenced was blood. The receptors come from a woman aged 25 to 45 with Graves' ophthalmopathy. CDR3s include the opening cysteine and the closing phenylalanine or tryptophan. Fields, in order: CDR3 DNA, CDR3 protein, J gene, V gene, D gene, clone size. A D gene is named only where the DNA matches it firmly. Clone sizes are given selectively: once, few, many, or a class where the clone is expanded.

cdr3_nt: TGTGCCAGCAGCCACAGGGGGGGCTCCTATAATTCACCCCTCCACTTT
cdr3_aa: CASSHRGGSYNSPLHF
j_call: TRBJ1-6
v_call: TRBV28
d_call: TRBD1
clone_size: many

cdr3_nt: TGTGCCAGCAGTCCTGGGGAACTAGCGGGGCAAGAGACCCAGTACTTC
cdr3_aa: CASSPGELAGQETQYF
j_call: TRBJ2-5
v_call: TRBV6-1
d_call: TRBD2
clone_size: few

cdr3_nt: TGTGCCTGGAGTGTCCTGGGGGCTGGGGCCAACGTCCTGACTTTC
cdr3_aa: CAWSVLGAGANVLTF
j_call: TRBJ2-6
v_call: TRBV30
d_call: NA
clone_size: many

cdr3_nt: TGTGCCAGTAGTATTAGATCAAGGGGCACTCAGCCCCAGCATTTT
cdr3_aa: CASSIRSRGTQPQHF
j_call: TRBJ1-5
v_call: TRBV19
d_call: NA
clone_size: many

cdr3_nt: TGCAGCGTGACTAGCGGGAGGACCGGGGAGCTGTTTTTT
cdr3_aa: CSVTSGRTGELFF
j_call: TRBJ2-2
v_call: TRBV29-1
d_call: TRBD2
clone_size: NA

cdr3_nt: TGTGCCTGGAGTGTAATCCGGGGCGCGGGAACCGGGGAGCTGTTTTTT
cdr3_aa: CAWSVIRGAGTGELFF
j_call: TRBJ2-2
v_call: TRBV30
d_call: NA
clone_size: many

cdr3_nt: TGTGCCAGCAGCGCGACGTCGGCCCTTAGAAACACCATATATTTT
cdr3_aa: CASSATSALRNTIYF
j_call: TRBJ1-3
v_call: TRBV6-1
d_call: NA
clone_size: many

cdr3_nt: TGTGCCAGCAGCCATCTTGGGGCAGTAAATCAGCCCCAGCATTTT
cdr3_aa: CASSHLGAVNQPQHF
j_call: TRBJ1-5
v_call: TRBV4-2
d_call: NA
clone_size: few

cdr3_nt: TGTGCCAGTGGACCCAGACACACCGGGGAGCTGTTTTTT
cdr3_aa: CASGPRHTGELFF
j_call: TRBJ2-2
v_call: TRBV2
d_call: NA
clone_size: many

cdr3_nt: TGCGCCAGCAGCCCGGACGCCTCCTACGAGCAGTACTTC
cdr3_aa: CASSPDASYEQYF
j_call: TRBJ2-7
v_call: TRBV5-1
d_call: NA
clone_size: NA

cdr3_nt: TGTGCCAGCAGTGGTCCGGCCGGTATGAACACTGAAGCTTTCTTT
cdr3_aa: CASSGPAGMNTEAFF
j_call: TRBJ1-1
v_call: TRBV12-3/TRBV12-4
d_call: NA
clone_size: NA

cdr3_nt: TGCGCCAGCAGCCCCAGACGACAGGGGACGGGCACTGAAGCTTTCTTT
cdr3_aa: CASSPRRQGTGTEAFF
j_call: TRBJ1-1
v_call: TRBV5-1
d_call: TRBD1
clone_size: many

cdr3_nt: TGCGCCAGCAGCCAAGAAACTATTCAGCCCCAGCATTTT
cdr3_aa: CASSQETIQPQHF
j_call: TRBJ1-5
v_call: TRBV4-1
d_call: NA
clone_size: few

cdr3_nt: TGTGCCACCAGCAGAGAAGTTGGGACAGTGCCCTATGGCTACACCTTC
cdr3_aa: CATSREVGTVPYGYTF
j_call: TRBJ1-2
v_call: TRBV15
d_call: TRBD1
clone_size: many

cdr3_nt: TGTGCCAGCAGGATAAGCGGGGGGGACGGGGAGACCCAGTACTTC
cdr3_aa: CASRISGGDGETQYF
j_call: TRBJ2-5
v_call: TRBV6-5
d_call: TRBD2
clone_size: NA

cdr3_nt: TGTGCCACCAGTGGTGGACAGGGATTTCTCGACGAGCAGTACTTC
cdr3_aa: CATSGGQGFLDEQYF
j_call: TRBJ2-7
v_call: TRBV24-1
d_call: TRBD1
clone_size: many

cdr3_nt: TGCAGTGCCCGGGGGGTTGGGTTATCCTATAATTCACCCCTCCACTTT
cdr3_aa: CSARGVGLSYNSPLHF
j_call: TRBJ1-6
v_call: TRBV20-1
d_call: NA
clone_size: NA

cdr3_nt: TGTGCCAGCAGCTTAGAGCGGTCTAGCGGGGGATACGAGCGGTACTTC
cdr3_aa: CASSLERSSGGYERYF
j_call: TRBJ2-7
v_call: TRBV13
d_call: TRBD2
clone_size: few

cdr3_nt: TGCAGTGCTAGAGAAGGGAGGGGAATCGAGCAGTACTTC
cdr3_aa: CSAREGRGIEQYF
j_call: TRBJ2-7
v_call: TRBV20-1
d_call: TRBD2
clone_size: many

cdr3_nt: TGTGCCAGCAGTTTTTGGTCAGGGAGGATGGAGCAGTACTTC
cdr3_aa: CASSFWSGRMEQYF
j_call: TRBJ2-7
v_call: TRBV28
d_call: NA
clone_size: many

cdr3_nt: TGCAGTGCCGAACAGGGAAGTGAAGGCTACGAGCAGTACTTC
cdr3_aa: CSAEQGSEGYEQYF
j_call: TRBJ2-7
v_call: TRBV20-1
d_call: NA
clone_size: many

cdr3_nt: TGTGCCATCAGTGAGTCACGAGAGAACACTGAAGCTTTCTTT
cdr3_aa: CAISESRENTEAFF
j_call: TRBJ1-1
v_call: TRBV10-3
d_call: NA
clone_size: NA

cdr3_nt: TGCGCCAGCAGCCATGTCCCGGGACAGGGTGCCCCTGGCTATGGCTACACCTTC
cdr3_aa: CASSHVPGQGAPGYGYTF
j_call: TRBJ1-2
v_call: TRBV4-1
d_call: TRBD1
clone_size: NA

cdr3_nt: TGTGCCAGCAGACCCGGGGGGGGGACCCAGTACTTC
cdr3_aa: CASRPGGGTQYF
j_call: TRBJ2-5
v_call: TRBV12-3/TRBV12-4
d_call: TRBD2
clone_size: many

cdr3_nt: TGTGCCAGCAGCTTAAAGCGGGGACTAGCGGGGGGGCGGGAGACCCAGTACTTC
cdr3_aa: CASSLKRGLAGGRETQYF
j_call: TRBJ2-5
v_call: TRBV7-8
d_call: TRBD2
clone_size: few

cdr3_nt: TGTGCCAGCAGTTCTGGCCCGGAGGGTCCGAACTATGGCTACACCTTC
cdr3_aa: CASSSGPEGPNYGYTF
j_call: TRBJ1-2
v_call: TRBV27
d_call: NA
clone_size: many

cdr3_nt: TGTGCCAGCAGTACAGTACTGGAGGGCTACACCTTC
cdr3_aa: CASSTVLEGYTF
j_call: TRBJ1-2
v_call: TRBV6-5
d_call: NA
clone_size: many

cdr3_nt: TGTGCCAGCACCCTAGGAGGGGGGGAGACCCAGTACTTC
cdr3_aa: CASTLGGGETQYF
j_call: TRBJ2-5
v_call: TRBV12-3/TRBV12-4
d_call: NA
clone_size: many

cdr3_nt: TGCAGCGTTATTGGACTGTCCTCTGGGGCCAACGTCCTGACTTTC
cdr3_aa: CSVIGLSSGANVLTF
j_call: TRBJ2-6
v_call: TRBV29-1
d_call: NA
clone_size: few

cdr3_nt: TGTGCCAGCGGTCAAGGGAACTACGAGCAGTACTTC
cdr3_aa: CASGQGNYEQYF
j_call: TRBJ2-7
v_call: TRBV2
d_call: NA
clone_size: many

cdr3_nt: TGTGCCAGCAGCACGTCCGGGCCCCAAGAGACCCAGTACTTC
cdr3_aa: CASSTSGPQETQYF
j_call: TRBJ2-5
v_call: TRBV12-3/TRBV12-4
d_call: NA
clone_size: many

cdr3_nt: TGTGCCAGCAGCTTGGGACAGGGCGACGCCGAGCAGTACTTC
cdr3_aa: CASSLGQGDAEQYF
j_call: TRBJ2-7
v_call: TRBV7-3
d_call: TRBD1
clone_size: many

cdr3_nt: TGTGCCAGCACTCTTCTTGGTTCACCCCTCCACTTT
cdr3_aa: CASTLLGSPLHF
j_call: TRBJ1-6
v_call: TRBV28
d_call: NA
clone_size: many

cdr3_nt: TGTGCCAGCAGCTTGGGACACGCCAATCAGCCCCCTCATTTT
cdr3_aa: CASSLGHANQPPHF
j_call: TRBJ1-5
v_call: TRBV7-8
d_call: NA
clone_size: many

cdr3_nt: TGTGCCACTCGGGGGCCTGAGACAGGGGTAGAGACCCAGTACTTC
cdr3_aa: CATRGPETGVETQYF
j_call: TRBJ2-5
v_call: TRBV24-1
d_call: TRBD1
clone_size: NA

cdr3_nt: TGTGCCTGGACGGCAGACCCCTACGAGCAGTACTTC
cdr3_aa: CAWTADPYEQYF
j_call: TRBJ2-7
v_call: TRBV30
d_call: NA
clone_size: NA

cdr3_nt: TGTGCCAGCAGCTTTGCAGGGGTTACCACTGAAGCTTTCTTT
cdr3_aa: CASSFAGVTTEAFF
j_call: TRBJ1-1
v_call: TRBV11-3
d_call: NA
clone_size: NA

cdr3_nt: TGTGCCAGCAGCTCCTCCACCCACAGGGTGGGTTTCCCCTACGAGCAGTACTTC
cdr3_aa: CASSSSTHRVGFPYEQYF
j_call: TRBJ2-7
v_call: TRBV11-2
d_call: NA
clone_size: many

cdr3_nt: TGTGCCAGCAGTATCAGTTGGAGCTCCTACGAGCAGTACTTC
cdr3_aa: CASSISWSSYEQYF
j_call: TRBJ2-7
v_call: TRBV12-3/TRBV12-4
d_call: NA
clone_size: many

cdr3_nt: TGTGCCAGCTCACCTCGGACAGGGGAAGACACCATATATTTT
cdr3_aa: CASSPRTGEDTIYF
j_call: TRBJ1-3
v_call: TRBV18
d_call: TRBD1
clone_size: NA

cdr3_nt: TGCAGTGCTTTCCCCTATGACGCGAACACCGGGGAGCTGTTTTTT
cdr3_aa: CSAFPYDANTGELFF
j_call: TRBJ2-2
v_call: TRBV20-1
d_call: NA
clone_size: NA

cdr3_nt: TGTGCCAGCAGTTACTCGGGGAACACCGGGGAGCTGTTTTTT
cdr3_aa: CASSYSGNTGELFF
j_call: TRBJ2-2
v_call: TRBV6-5
d_call: NA
clone_size: many

cdr3_nt: TGTGCCTGGAGGGAACAGGGGGTCCTTGAAGCTTTCTTT
cdr3_aa: CAWREQGVLEAFF
j_call: TRBJ1-1
v_call: TRBV30
d_call: TRBD1
clone_size: many

cdr3_nt: TGTGCCAGCAGCGCCGGGTGGATGAGCACCGGGGAGCTGTTTTTT
cdr3_aa: CASSAGWMSTGELFF
j_call: TRBJ2-2
v_call: TRBV12-3/TRBV12-4
d_call: NA
clone_size: many

cdr3_nt: TGTGCCAGCAGCTTCCGACAACCGGGACCCCGAAGCACCTACGAGCAGTACTTC
cdr3_aa: CASSFRQPGPRSTYEQYF
j_call: TRBJ2-7
v_call: TRBV7-8
d_call: NA
clone_size: many

cdr3_nt: TGTGCCAGTAGTTACGGGACGTATAGCAATCAGCCCCAGCATTTT
cdr3_aa: CASSYGTYSNQPQHF
j_call: TRBJ1-5
v_call: TRBV19
d_call: NA
clone_size: NA

cdr3_nt: TGTGCCAGCAGTTTACAAGCTACGAACACTGAAGCTTTCTTT
cdr3_aa: CASSLQATNTEAFF
j_call: TRBJ1-1
v_call: TRBV12-3/TRBV12-4
d_call: NA
clone_size: many

cdr3_nt: TGCAGTGCTATGGAGGGGGCGGGCACCGGGGAGCTGTTTTTT
cdr3_aa: CSAMEGAGTGELFF
j_call: TRBJ2-2
v_call: TRBV20-1
d_call: NA
clone_size: many

cdr3_nt: TGTGCCAGCAGCTTAGGGTTTGAGGGTTCAGACTACGAGCAGTACTTC
cdr3_aa: CASSLGFEGSDYEQYF
j_call: TRBJ2-7
v_call: TRBV7-6
d_call: NA
clone_size: NA

cdr3_nt: TGTGCCACCAGTGATAGCGGAACCTACGAGCAGTACTTC
cdr3_aa: CATSDSGTYEQYF
j_call: TRBJ2-7
v_call: TRBV24-1
d_call: NA
clone_size: many

cdr3_nt: TGTGCCAGCAGCCAAGATCTATCCGACTTGCAAGAGACCCAGTACTTC
cdr3_aa: CASSQDLSDLQETQYF
j_call: TRBJ2-5
v_call: TRBV3-1
d_call: NA
clone_size: NA

cdr3_nt: TGTGCCAGCAGTTTTAGACCGAAATCCTACGAGCAGTACTTC
cdr3_aa: CASSFRPKSYEQYF
j_call: TRBJ2-7
v_call: TRBV12-3/TRBV12-4
d_call: NA
clone_size: many

cdr3_nt: TGTGCCAGCAGACAGGGGGCTGACACTGAAGCTTTCTTT
cdr3_aa: CASRQGADTEAFF
j_call: TRBJ1-1
v_call: TRBV6-5
d_call: TRBD1
clone_size: many